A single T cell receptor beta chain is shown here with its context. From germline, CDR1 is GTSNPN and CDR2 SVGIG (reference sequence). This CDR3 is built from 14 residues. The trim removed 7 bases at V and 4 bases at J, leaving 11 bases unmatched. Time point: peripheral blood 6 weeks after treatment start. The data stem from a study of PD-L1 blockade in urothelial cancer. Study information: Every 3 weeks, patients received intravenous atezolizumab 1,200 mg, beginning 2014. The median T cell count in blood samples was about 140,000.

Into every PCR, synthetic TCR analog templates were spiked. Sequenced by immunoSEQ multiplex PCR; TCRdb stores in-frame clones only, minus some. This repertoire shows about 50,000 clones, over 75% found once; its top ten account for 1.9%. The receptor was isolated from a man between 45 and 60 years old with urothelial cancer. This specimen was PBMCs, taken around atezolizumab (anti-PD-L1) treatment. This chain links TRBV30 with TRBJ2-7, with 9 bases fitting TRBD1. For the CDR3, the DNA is TGTGCCTCTAGACTGACAGGGGGGGCTTACGAGCAGTACTTC. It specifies CASRLTGGAYEQYF.